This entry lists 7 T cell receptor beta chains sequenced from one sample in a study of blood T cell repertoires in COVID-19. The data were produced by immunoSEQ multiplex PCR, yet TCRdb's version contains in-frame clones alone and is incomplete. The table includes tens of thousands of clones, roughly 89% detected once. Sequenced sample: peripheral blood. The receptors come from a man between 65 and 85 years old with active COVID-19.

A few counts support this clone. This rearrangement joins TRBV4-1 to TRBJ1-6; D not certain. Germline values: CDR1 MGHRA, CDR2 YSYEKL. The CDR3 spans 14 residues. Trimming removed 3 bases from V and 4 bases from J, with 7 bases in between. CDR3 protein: CASSQLPYNSPLHF. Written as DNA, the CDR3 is TGCGCCAGCAGCCAGCTACCTTATAATTCACCCCTCCACTTT.

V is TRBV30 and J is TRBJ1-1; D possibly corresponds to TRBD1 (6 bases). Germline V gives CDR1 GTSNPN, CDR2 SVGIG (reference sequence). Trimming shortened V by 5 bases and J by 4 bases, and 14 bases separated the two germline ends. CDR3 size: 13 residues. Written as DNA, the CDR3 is TGTGCCTGGCAAATCACAGGGCCCACTGAAGCTTTCTTT. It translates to CAWQITGPTEAFF. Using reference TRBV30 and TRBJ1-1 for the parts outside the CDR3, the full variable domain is SQTIHQWPATLVQPVGSPLSLECTVEGTSNPNLYWYRQAAGRGLQLLFYSVGIGQISSEVPQNLSASRPQDRQFILSSKKLLLSDSGFYLCAWQITGPTEAFFGQGTRLTVV.

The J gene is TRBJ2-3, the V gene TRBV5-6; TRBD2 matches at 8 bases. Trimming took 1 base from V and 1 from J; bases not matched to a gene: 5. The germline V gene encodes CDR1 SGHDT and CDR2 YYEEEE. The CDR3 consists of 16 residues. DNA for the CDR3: TGTGCCAGCAGCTTGCGTTCCGGGGGGGGCACAGATACGCAGTATTTT. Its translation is CASSLRSGGGTDTQYF. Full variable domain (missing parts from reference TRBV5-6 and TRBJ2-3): DAGVTQSPTHLIKTRGQQVTLRCSPKSGHDTVSWYQQALGQGPQFIFQYYEEEERQRGNFPDRFSGHQFPNYSSELNVNALLLGDSALYLCASSLRSGGGTDTQYFGPGTRLTVL.

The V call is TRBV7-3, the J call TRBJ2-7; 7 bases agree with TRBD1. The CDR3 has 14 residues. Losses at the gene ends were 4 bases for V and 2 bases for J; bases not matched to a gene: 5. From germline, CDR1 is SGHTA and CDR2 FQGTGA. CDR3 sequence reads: CASSSGTAPYEQYF. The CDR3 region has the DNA TGTGCCAGCAGCTCGGGGACAGCGCCCTACGAGCAGTACTTC.

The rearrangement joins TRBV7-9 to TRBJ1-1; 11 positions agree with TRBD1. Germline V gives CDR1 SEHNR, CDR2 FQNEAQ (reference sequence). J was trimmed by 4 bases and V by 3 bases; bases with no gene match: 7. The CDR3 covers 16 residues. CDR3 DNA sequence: TGTGCCAGCAGCTTGGGACAGGGGGTTAGTAGCACTGAAGCTTTCTTT. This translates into CASSLGQGVSSTEAFF.

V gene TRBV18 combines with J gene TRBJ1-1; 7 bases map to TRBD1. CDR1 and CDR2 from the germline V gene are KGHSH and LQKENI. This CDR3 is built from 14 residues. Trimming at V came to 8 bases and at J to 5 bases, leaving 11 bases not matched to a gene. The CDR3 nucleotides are TGTGCCAGCCGTCAAGGGCAGACAGGGACTGAAGCTTTCTTT. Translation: CASRQGQTGTEAFF.

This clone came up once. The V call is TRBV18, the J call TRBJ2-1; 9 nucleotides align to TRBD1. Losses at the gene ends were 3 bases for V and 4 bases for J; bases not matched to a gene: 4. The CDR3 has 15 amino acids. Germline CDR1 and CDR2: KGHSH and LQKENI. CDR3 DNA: TGTGCCAGCTCACCTCCCGGGACAGGGTACAATGAGCAGTTCTTC. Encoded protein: CASSPPGTGYNEQFF.